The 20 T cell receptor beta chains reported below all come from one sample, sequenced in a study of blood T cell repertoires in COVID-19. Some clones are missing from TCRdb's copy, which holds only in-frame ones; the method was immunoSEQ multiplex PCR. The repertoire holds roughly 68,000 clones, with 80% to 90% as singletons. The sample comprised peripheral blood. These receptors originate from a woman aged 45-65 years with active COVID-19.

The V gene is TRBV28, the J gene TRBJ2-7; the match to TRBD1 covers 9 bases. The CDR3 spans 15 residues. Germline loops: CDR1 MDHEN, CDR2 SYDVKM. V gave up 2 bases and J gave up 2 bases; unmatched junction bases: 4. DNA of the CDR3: TGTGCCAGCAGTTTACCGGGACAGGGTCCCTACGAGCAGTACTTC. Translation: CASSLPGQGPYEQYF.

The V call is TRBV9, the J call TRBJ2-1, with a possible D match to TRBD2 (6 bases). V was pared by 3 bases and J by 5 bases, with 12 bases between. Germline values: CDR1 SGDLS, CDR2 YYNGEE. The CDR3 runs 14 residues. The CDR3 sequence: CASSEDGLNNEQFF. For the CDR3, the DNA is TGTGCCAGCAGCGAGGATGGACTAAACAATGAGCAGTTCTTC.

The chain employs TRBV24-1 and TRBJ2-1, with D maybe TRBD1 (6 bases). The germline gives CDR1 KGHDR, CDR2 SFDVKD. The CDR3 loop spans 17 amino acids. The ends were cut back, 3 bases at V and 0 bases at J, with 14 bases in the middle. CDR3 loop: CATSDQGQPSSYNEQFF. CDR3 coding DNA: TGTGCCACCAGTGATCAAGGACAGCCGAGCTCCTACAATGAGCAGTTCTTC.

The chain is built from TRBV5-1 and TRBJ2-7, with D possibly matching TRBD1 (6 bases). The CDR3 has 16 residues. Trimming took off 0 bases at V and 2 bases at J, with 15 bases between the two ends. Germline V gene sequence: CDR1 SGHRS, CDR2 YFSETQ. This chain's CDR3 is CASSLDGRGSTYEQYF. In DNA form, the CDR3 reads TGCGCCAGCAGCTTGGACGGCAGGGGATCCACCTACGAGCAGTACTTC.

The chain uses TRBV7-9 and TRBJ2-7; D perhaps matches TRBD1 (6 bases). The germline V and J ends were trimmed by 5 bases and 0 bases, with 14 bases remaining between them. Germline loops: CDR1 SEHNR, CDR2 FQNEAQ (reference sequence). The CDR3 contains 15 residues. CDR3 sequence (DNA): TGTGCCAGCAGCCCCAGCCAGGGGAGCTCCTACGAGCAGTACTTC. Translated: CASSPSQGSSYEQYF.

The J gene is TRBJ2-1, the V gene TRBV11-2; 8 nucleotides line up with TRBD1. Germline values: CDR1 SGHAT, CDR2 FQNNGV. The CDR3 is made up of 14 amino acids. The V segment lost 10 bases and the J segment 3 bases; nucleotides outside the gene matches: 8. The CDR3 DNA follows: TGTGCCATATTCGACAGGGGAAACTACAATGAGCAGTTCTTC. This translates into CAIFDRGNYNEQFF. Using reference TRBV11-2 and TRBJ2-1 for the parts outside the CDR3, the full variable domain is EAGVAQSPRYKIIEKRQSVAFWCNPISGHATLYWYQQILGQGPKLLIQFQNNGVVDDSQLPKDRFSAERLKGVDSTLKIQPAKLEDSAVYLCAIFDRGNYNEQFFGPGTRLTVL.

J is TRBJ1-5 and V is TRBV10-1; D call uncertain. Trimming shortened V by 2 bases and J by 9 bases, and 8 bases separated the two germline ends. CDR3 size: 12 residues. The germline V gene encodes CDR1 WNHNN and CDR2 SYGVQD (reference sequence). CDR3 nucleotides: TGCGCCAGCAGTGAGGGGCAAGGGCCCCAGCATTTT. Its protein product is CASSEGQGPQHF.

This CDR3 reads CASSIGAYEQYF. Here the CDR3 DNA reads TGTGCCAGCAGTATAGGAGCCTACGAGCAGTACTTC. This chain connects TRBV2 to TRBJ2-7; D is unclear. Trimming stripped 5 bases from V and 2 bases from J, with 7 bases between. The CDR3 covers 12 residues. The V gene's germline CDR1 is SNHLY and CDR2 FYNNEI. The full variable domain, with the rest looked up from reference TRBV2 and TRBJ2-7, is EPEVTQTPSHQVTQMGQEVILRCVPISNHLYFYWYRQILGQKVEFLVSFYNNEISEKSEIFDDQFSVERPDGSNFTLKIRSTKLEDSAMYFCASSIGAYEQYFGPGTRLTVT.

The CDR3 DNA reads as TGCGCCAGCAGTCTGGCCCGAACACTATCACCCGGAAACACCATATATTTT. The encoded protein is CASSLARTLSPGNTIYF. The V gene is TRBV23-1, the J gene TRBJ1-3, with no clear D. TRBV23-1 is treated as an ORF (open reading frame) with a function not yet certain. Trimming shortened V by 4 bases and J by 4 bases, and 20 bases separated the two germline ends. CDR3 length equals 17 residues.

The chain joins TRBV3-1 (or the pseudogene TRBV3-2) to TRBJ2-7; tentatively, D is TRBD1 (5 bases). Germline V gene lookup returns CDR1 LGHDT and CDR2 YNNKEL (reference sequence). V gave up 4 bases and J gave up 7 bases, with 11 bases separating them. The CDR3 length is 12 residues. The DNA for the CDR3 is TGTGCCAGCAGCCGGGGCGTGGCAGAGCAGTACTTC. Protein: CASSRGVAEQYF.

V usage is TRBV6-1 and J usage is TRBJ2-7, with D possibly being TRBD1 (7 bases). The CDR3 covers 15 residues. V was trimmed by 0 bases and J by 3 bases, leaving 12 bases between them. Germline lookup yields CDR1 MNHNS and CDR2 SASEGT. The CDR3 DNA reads TGTGCCAGCAGTGAAGCGCTTCAGGGGGGCTACGAGCAGTACTTC. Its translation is CASSEALQGGYEQYF.

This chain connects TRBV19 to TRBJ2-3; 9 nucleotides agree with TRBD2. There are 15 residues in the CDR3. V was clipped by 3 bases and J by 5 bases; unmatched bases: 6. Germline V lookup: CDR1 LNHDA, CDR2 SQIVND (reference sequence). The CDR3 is CASSISSGSIDTQYF. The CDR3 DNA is TGTGCCAGTAGTATTAGTAGCGGGAGTATAGATACGCAGTATTTT. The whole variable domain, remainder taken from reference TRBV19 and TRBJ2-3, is DGGITQSPKYLFRKEGQNVTLSCEQNLNHDAMYWYRQDPGQGLRLIYYSQIVNDFQKGDIAEGYSVSREKKESFPLTVTSAQKNPTAFYLCASSISSGSIDTQYFGPGTRLTVL.

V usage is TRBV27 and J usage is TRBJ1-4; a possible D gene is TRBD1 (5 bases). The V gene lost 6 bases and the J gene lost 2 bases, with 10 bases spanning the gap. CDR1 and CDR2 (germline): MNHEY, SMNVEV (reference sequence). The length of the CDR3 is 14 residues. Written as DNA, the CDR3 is TGTGCCAGCAGGATCGGGGGGACTAATGAAAAACTGTTTTTT. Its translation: CASRIGGTNEKLFF.

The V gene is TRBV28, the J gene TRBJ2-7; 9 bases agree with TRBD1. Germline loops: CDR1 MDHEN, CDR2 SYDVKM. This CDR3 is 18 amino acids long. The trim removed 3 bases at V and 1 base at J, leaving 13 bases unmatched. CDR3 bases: TGTGCCAGCAGTTTGTCCGGGACAGGGAGCAGCTGGTCCTACGAGCAGTACTTC. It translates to CASSLSGTGSSWSYEQYF.

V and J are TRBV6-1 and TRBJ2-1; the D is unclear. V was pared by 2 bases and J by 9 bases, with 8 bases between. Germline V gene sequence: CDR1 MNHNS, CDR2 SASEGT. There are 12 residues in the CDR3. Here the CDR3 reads CASSERDTEQFF. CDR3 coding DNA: TGTGCCAGCAGTGAACGCGATACTGAGCAGTTCTTC.

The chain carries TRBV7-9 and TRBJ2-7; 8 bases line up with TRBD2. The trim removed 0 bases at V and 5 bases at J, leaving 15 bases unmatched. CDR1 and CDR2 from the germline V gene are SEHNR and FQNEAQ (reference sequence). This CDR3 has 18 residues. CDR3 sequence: CASSLALGQLSGSNEQYF. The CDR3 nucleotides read TGTGCCAGCAGCTTAGCCTTGGGACAATTAAGCGGGAGTAACGAGCAGTACTTC.

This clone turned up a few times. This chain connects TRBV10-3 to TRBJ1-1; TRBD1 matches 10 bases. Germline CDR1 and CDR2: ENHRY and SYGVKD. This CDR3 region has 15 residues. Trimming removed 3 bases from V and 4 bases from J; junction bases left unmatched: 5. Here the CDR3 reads CAISEHRDRGTEAFF. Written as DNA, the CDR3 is TGTGCCATCAGTGAACACCGGGACAGGGGCACTGAAGCTTTCTTT.

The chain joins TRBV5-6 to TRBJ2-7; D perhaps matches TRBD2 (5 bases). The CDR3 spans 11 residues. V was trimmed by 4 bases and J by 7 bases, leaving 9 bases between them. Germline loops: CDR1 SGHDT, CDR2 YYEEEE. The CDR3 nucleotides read TGTGCCAGCAGCCATACGGGAGAGCAGTACTTC. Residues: CASSHTGEQYF.

CDR3 DNA sequence: TGTGCCAGCAGGTGGACAGGGTCGGGGAAGGGCTACACCTTC. This codes for CASRWTGSGKGYTF. J is TRBJ1-2 and V is TRBV28, with 8 bases identical to TRBD1. Per the germline V gene, CDR1 is MDHEN and CDR2 is SYDVKM. This CDR3 has 14 amino acids. J lost 8 bases, V lost 6 bases, and 11 bases had no gene match.

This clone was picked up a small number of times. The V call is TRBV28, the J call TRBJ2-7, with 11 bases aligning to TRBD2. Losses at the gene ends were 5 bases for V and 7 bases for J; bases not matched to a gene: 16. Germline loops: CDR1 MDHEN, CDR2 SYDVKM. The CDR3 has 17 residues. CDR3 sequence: CASSMPLVASGRYEQYF. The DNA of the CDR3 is TGTGCCAGCAGTATGCCCCTCGTGGCTAGCGGGAGGTATGAGCAGTACTTC.